A single TCR beta chain is shown here with its context. Its antigen is unknown. This sample was included in a study of T cell responses to AZD1222 COVID-19 vaccine. Study-wide results and caveats: The donors showed a predominance of white British ancestry and of females, with possible underestimation of clonal diversity. In the spike-specific TCR repertoire, nearly half reportedly target unmutated variant regions.

The assay was immunoSEQ multiplex PCR, and TCRdb's table has in-frame clones only and misses some. The data hold about 180,000 clones, with 90% observed a single time. Sequencing used peripheral blood, obtained 28 days after the second dose of the MenACWY control vaccine. The TCR sequence derives from an adult who received the MenACWY meningococcal vaccine as a control.

CDR3 amino acids: CASSVGGQGDQPQHF. The CDR3 nucleotides are TGTGCCAGCAGTGTAGGAGGCCAGGGTGATCAGCCCCAGCATTTT. The chain joins TRBV25-1 to TRBJ1-5; tentatively, D is TRBD1 (5 bases). CDR3 length equals 15 residues. Germline V gene lookup returns CDR1 MGHDK and CDR2 SYGVNS. V was cut by 4 bases and J by 5 bases, with 15 bases left in between.